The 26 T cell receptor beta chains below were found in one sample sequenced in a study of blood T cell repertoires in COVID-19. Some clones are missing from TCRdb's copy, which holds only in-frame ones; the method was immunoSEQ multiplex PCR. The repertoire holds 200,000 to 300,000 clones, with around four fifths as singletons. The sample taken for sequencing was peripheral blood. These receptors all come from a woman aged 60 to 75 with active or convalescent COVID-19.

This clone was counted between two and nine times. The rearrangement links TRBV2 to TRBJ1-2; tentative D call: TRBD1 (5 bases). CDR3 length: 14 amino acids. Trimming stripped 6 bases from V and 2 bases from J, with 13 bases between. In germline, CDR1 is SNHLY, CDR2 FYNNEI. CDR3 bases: TGTGCCAGCAGGTTGGAGGGGACCAACTATGGCTACACCTTC. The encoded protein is CASRLEGTNYGYTF.

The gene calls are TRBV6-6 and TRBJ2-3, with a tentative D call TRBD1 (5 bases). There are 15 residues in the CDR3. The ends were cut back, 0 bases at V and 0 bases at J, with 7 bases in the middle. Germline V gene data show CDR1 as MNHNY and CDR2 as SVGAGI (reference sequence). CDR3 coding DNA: TGTGCCAGCAGTTACTCACAGGTTAGCACAGATACGCAGTATTTT. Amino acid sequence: CASSYSQVSTDTQYF.

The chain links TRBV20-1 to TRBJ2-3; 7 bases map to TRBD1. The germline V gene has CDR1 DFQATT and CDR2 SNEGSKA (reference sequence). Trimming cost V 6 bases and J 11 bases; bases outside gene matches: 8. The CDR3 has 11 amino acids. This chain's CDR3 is CSAQPGQLQYF. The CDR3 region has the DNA TGCAGTGCCCAGCCGGGACAGCTGCAGTATTTT.

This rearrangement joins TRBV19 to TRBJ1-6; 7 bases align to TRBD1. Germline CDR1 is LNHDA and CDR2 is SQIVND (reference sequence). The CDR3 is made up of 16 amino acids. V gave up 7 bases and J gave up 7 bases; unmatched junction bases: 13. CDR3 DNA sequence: TGTGCCAGTAAACACGACCGGGACAGTTTAAATTCACCCCTCCACTTT. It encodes CASKHDRDSLNSPLHF.

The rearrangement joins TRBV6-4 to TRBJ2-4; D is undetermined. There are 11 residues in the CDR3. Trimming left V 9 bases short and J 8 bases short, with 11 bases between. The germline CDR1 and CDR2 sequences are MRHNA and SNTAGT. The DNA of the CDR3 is TGTGCCAGGCTAGACGATTACATTCAGTACTTC. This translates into CARLDDYIQYF.

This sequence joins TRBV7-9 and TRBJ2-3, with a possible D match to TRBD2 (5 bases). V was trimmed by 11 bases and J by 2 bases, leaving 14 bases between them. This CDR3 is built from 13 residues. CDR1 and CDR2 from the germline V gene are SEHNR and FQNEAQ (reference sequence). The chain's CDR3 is CAFRGDNTDTQYF. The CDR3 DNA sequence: TGTGCCTTTCGGGGTGATAACACAGATACGCAGTATTTT.

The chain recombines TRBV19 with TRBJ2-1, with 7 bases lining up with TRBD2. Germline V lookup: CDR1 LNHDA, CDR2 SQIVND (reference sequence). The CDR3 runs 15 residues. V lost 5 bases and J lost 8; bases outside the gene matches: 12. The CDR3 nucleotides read TGTGCCAGTAGTCCGTACACCACTAGCGTTGATGAGCAGTTCTTC. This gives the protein CASSPYTTSVDEQFF.

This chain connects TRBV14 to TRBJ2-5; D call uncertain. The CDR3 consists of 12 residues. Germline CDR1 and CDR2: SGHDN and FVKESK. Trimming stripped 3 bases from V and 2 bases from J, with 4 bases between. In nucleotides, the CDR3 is TGTGCCAGCAGCCAGAGACAAGAGACCCAGTACTTC. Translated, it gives CASSQRQETQYF. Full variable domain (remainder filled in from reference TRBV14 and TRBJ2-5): EAGVTQFPSHSVIEKGQTVTLRCDPISGHDNLYWYRRVMGKEIKFLLHFVKESKQDESGMPNNRFLAERTGGTYSTLKVQPAELEDSGVYFCASSQRQETQYFGPGTRLLVL.

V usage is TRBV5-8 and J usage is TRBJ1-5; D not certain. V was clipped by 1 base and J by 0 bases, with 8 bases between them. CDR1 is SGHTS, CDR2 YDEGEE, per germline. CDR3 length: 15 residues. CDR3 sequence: CASSLRVNSNQPQHF. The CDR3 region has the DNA TGTGCCAGCAGCTTGCGTGTAAATAGCAATCAGCCCCAGCATTTT.

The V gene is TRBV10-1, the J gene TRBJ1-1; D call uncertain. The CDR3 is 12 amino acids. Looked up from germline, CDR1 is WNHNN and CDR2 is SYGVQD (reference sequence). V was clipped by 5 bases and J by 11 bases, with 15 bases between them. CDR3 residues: CASSFQAGLAFF. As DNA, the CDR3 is TGCGCCAGCAGTTTCCAGGCGGGCTTGGCTTTCTTT.

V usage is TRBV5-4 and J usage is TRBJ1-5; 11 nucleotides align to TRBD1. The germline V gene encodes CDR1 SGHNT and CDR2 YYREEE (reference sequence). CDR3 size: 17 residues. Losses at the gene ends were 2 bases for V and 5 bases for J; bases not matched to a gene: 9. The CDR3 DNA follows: TGTGCCAGCAGCTTCTTGGAGCGGGACAGGGGGGATCAGCCCCAGCATTTT. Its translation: CASSFLERDRGDQPQHF.

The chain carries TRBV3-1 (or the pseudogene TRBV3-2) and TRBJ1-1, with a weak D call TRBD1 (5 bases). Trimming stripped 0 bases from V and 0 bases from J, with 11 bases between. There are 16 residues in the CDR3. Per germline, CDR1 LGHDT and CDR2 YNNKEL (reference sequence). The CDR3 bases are TGTGCCAGCAGCCAAGATGAGGCAGGGTTGAACACTGAAGCTTTCTTT. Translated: CASSQDEAGLNTEAFF.

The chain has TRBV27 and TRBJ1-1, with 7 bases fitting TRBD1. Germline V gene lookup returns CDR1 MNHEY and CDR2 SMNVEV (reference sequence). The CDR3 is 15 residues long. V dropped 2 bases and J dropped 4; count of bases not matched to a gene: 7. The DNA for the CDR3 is TGTGCCAGCAGTTTACACGGGACAGATTTCACTGAAGCTTTCTTT. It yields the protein CASSLHGTDFTEAFF.

The CDR3 coding sequence is TGTGCCACCGCCCCGGGACAGGGCCTTCTCGGCAATCAGCCCCAGCATTTT. It codes for CATAPGQGLLGNQPQHF. V is TRBV24-1 and J is TRBJ1-5, with 9 nucleotides matching TRBD1. J gave up 2 bases and V 9 bases, and 13 bases lay outside the gene matches. Germline assignment: CDR1 KGHDR and CDR2 SFDVKD. The CDR3 runs to 17 residues.

For the CDR3, the DNA is TGTGCCAGCAGTACAGGGACGGTTTATGGCTACACCTTC. This codes for CASSTGTVYGYTF. The V and J genes are TRBV6-2 or TRBV6-3 and TRBJ1-2, with D perhaps TRBD1 (6 bases). The V and J ends lost 5 bases and 5 bases respectively, with 12 bases between them. This CDR3 comprises 13 residues. Germline CDR1 is MNHEY and CDR2 is SVGEGT.

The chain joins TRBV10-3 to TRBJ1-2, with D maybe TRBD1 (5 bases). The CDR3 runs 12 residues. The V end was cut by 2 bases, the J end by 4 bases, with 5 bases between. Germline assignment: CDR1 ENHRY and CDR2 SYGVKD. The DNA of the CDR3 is TGTGCCATCAGTGAGACAGGCTATGGCTACACCTTC. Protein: CAISETGYGYTF.

The CDR3 loop is CASRGRRTEPSGAFF. CDR3 DNA: TGTGCCAGCAGGGGCAGAAGGACAGAGCCATCCGGGGCTTTCTTT. J is TRBJ1-1 and V is TRBV4-2; D possibly corresponds to TRBD1 (6 bases). This CDR3 region has 15 residues. V lost 6 bases, J lost 11 bases, and 25 bases lay in between. Germline V gives CDR1 LGHNA, CDR2 YNFKEQ.

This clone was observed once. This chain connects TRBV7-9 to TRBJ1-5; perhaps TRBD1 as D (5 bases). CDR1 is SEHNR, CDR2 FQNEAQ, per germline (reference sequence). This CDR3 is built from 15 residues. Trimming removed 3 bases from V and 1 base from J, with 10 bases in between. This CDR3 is CASSFFPGSNQPQHF. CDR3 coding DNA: TGTGCCAGCAGCTTTTTTCCAGGGAGCAATCAGCCCCAGCATTTT.

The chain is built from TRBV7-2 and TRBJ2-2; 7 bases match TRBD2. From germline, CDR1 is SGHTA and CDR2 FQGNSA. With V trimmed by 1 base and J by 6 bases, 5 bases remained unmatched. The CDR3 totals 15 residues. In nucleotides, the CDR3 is TGTGCCAGCAGCTTAGTTAGCGGGCAGGCCGGGGAGCTGTTTTTT. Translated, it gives CASSLVSGQAGELFF. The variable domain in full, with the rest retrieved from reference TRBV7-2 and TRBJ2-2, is GAGVSQSPSNKVTEKGKDVELRCDPISGHTALYWYRQSLGQGLEFLIYFQGNSAPDKSGLPSDRFSAERTGGSVSTLTIQRTQQEDSAVYLCASSLVSGQAGELFFGEGSRLTVL.

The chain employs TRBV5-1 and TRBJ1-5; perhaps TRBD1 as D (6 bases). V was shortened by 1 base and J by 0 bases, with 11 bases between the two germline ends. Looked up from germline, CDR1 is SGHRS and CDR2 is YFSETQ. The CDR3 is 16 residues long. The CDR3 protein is CASSLRGFYSNQPQHF. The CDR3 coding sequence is TGCGCCAGCAGCTTGAGGGGGTTTTATAGCAATCAGCCCCAGCATTTT.

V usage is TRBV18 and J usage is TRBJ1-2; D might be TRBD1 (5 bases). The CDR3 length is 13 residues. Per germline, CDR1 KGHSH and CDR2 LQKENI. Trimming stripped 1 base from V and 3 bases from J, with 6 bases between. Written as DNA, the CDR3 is TGTGCCAGCTCACCACAGGGGTACTATGGCTACACCTTC. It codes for CASSPQGYYGYTF.

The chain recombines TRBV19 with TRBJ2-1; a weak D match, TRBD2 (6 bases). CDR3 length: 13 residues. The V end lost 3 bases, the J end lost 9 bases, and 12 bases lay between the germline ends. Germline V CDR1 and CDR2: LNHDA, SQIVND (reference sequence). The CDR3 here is CASSMGPRGEQFF. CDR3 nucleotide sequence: TGTGCCAGTAGTATGGGGCCGCGGGGTGAGCAGTTCTTC. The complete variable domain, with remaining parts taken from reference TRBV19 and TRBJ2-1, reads DGGITQSPKYLFRKEGQNVTLSCEQNLNHDAMYWYRQDPGQGLRLIYYSQIVNDFQKGDIAEGYSVSREKKESFPLTVTSAQKNPTAFYLCASSMGPRGEQFFGPGTRLTVL.

This chain's CDR3 is CASSPLNQGRGYTF. CDR3 DNA: TGTGCCAGCAGCCCCTTGAACCAGGGCAGGGGCTACACCTTC. The chain combines TRBV3-1 (or the pseudogene TRBV3-2) with TRBJ1-2; D may be TRBD1 (5 bases). Germline V gives CDR1 LGHDT, CDR2 YNNKEL (reference sequence). The CDR3 totals 14 residues. Trimming removed 4 bases from V and 8 bases from J, with 17 bases in between.

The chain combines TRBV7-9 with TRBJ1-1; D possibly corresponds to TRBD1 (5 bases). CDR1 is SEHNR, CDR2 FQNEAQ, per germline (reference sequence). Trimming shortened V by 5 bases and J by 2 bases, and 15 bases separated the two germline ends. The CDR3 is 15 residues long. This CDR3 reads CASSPGGTANTEAFF. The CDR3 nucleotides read TGTGCCAGCAGCCCGGGGGGGACGGCCAACACTGAAGCTTTCTTT.

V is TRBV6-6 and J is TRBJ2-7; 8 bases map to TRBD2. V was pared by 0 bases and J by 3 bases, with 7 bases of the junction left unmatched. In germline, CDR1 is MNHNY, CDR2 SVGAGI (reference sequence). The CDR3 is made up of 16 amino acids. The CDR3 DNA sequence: TGTGCCAGCAGTTACTCGATGGGGCTAGCGGGCTACGAGCAGTACTTC. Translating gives CASSYSMGLAGYEQYF.

CDR3 nucleotide sequence: TGCAGCGTTGTTCTAGCGGGGGGGAAAGAGACCCAGTACTTC. Translated: CSVVLAGGKETQYF. J is TRBJ2-5 and V is TRBV29-1; 12 nucleotides match TRBD2. J lost 3 bases, V lost 4 bases, and 3 bases had no gene match. The CDR3 has 14 residues. Germline CDR1 SQVTM, CDR2 ANQGSEA.